These T cell receptor beta chains were read from a single sample in a study of Graves' ophthalmopathy and Graves' hyperthyroidism. TCRdb used MiXCR to reprocess the multiplex PCR reads, holding one entry per CDR3 protein. There are around 600,000 distinct CDR3 sequences in the sample; approximately 39% occur only once, and more than 2.5% lies in the top ten. The specimen was peripheral blood. Receptors originate from an adult man with Graves' ophthalmopathy. Both conserved end residues are part of each CDR3. The D gene is left open where the match is weak. Clone sizes are given selectively: once, few, many, or a class where the clone is expanded.

d_gene | j_gene | v_gene | abundance | CDR3nt | CDR3aa
- | TRBJ2-5 | TRBV3-1 | few | TGTGCCAGCAGCCAGGAAGAGTGGGAGACCCAGTACTTC | CASSQEEWETQYF
- | TRBJ2-3 | TRBV25-1 | - | TGTGCCAGCAGTGAATGGGGGAGTTCCGATACGCAGTATTTT | CASSEWGSSDTQYF
TRBD1 | TRBJ1-2 | TRBV10-3 | few | TGTGCCAGCACTGCAGGGGGGGACAGGGTCAAAGCTAACTATGGCTACACCTTC | CASTAGGDRVKANYGYTF
- | TRBJ1-2 | TRBV3-1 | many | TGTGCCAGCAGCCAAGCCCAGCGAGATGGCTACACCTTC | CASSQAQRDGYTF
- | TRBJ2-2 | TRBV9 | - | TGTGCCTGGAGTGCATGGGTCACCGGGGAGCTGTTTTTT | CAWSAWVTGELFF
TRBD1 | TRBJ1-2 | TRBV19 | few | TGTGCCAGTAGCCCGACAGGGAACTTCTATGGCTACACCTTC | CASSPTGNFYGYTF
- | TRBJ1-6 | TRBV10-3 | - | TGTGCCAGCAACCGGCCAGTCGGTTCACCCCTCCACTTT | CASNRPVGSPLHF
- | TRBJ1-2 | TRBV7-2 | many | TGTGCCAGCAGCTTAGCGCAGGGTGGCTACACCTTC | CASSLAQGGYTF
- | TRBJ1-1 | TRBV5-5 | many | TGTGCCAGCAGCGCGCTCGGGCTCGTTAAGAACACTGAAGCTTTCTTT | CASSALGLVKNTEAFF
- | TRBJ2-5 | TRBV7-3 | - | TGTGCCAGCAGTTTACAGGGACCGGAGGCCCAGTACTTC | CASSLQGPEAQYF
- | TRBJ1-1 | TRBV12-3/TRBV12-4 | - | TGTGCCAGCAGCCCGTGGGGGGGCCGGGTGAACACTGAAGCTTTCTTT | CASSPWGGRVNTEAFF
- | TRBJ1-5 | TRBV25-1 | many | TGTGCCAGCAGTGGGCGGAATAGCAATCAGCCCCAGCATTTT | CASSGRNSNQPQHF
- | TRBJ2-5 | TRBV7-9 | - | TGTGCCAGCAGCTTATGGGGGTTCCAAGAGACCCAGTACTTC | CASSLWGFQETQYF
TRBD2 | TRBJ2-5 | TRBV7-8 | many | TGTGCCAGCAGCTTATTGGGCCTAGCGGGGGAAGAGACCCAGTACTTC | CASSLLGLAGEETQYF
- | TRBJ2-7 | TRBV7-8 | - | TGTGCCAGCAGCTTAATCTCTTTGGCGGGCACCCAAGGGAGAGACCTCTACGAGCAGTACTTC | CASSLISLAGTQGRDLYEQYF
- | TRBJ1-5 | TRBV12-3/TRBV12-4 | - | TGTGCCAGCAGTTTACAAACAGGGCGGGTGGGTCAGCCCCAGCATTTT | CASSLQTGRVGQPQHF